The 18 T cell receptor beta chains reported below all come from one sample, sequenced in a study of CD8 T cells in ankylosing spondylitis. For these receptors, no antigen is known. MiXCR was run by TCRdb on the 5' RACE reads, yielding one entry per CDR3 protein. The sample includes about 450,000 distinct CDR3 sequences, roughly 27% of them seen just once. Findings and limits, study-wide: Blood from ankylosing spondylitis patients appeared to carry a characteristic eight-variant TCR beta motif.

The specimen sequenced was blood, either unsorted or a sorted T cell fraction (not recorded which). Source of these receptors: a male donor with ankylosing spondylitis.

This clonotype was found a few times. CDR3 nucleotide sequence: TGTGCCAGCAGCTTTAGTTTAGGGGCGAACACCGGGGAGCTGTTTTTT. Protein: CASSFSLGANTGELFF. This chain connects TRBV7-2 to TRBJ2-2, with D possibly matching TRBD1 (5 bases). The germline V gene has CDR1 SGHTA and CDR2 FQGNSA. The CDR3 loop spans 16 amino acids. Trimming took 3 bases from V and 0 from J, leaving 11 bases between them.

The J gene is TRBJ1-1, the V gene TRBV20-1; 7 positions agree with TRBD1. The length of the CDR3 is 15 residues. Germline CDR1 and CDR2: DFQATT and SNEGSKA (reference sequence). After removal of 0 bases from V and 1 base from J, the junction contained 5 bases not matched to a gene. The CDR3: CSARDLGQANTEAFF. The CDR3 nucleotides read TGCAGTGCTAGAGATCTCGGACAGGCGAACACTGAAGCTTTCTTT.

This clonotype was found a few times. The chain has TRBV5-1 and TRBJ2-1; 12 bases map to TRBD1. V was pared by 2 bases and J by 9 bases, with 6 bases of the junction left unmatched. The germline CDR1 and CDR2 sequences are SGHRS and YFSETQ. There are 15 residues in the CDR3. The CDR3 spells CASSFPGQGASEQFF. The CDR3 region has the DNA TGCGCCAGCAGCTTTCCGGGACAGGGGGCTAGTGAGCAGTTCTTC.

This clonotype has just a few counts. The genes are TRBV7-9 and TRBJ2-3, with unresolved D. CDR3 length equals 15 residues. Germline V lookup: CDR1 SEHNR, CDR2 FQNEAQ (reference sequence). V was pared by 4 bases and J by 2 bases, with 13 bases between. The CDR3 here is CASSYGPSPTDTQYF. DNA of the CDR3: TGTGCCAGCAGCTATGGGCCAAGCCCCACAGATACGCAGTATTTT.

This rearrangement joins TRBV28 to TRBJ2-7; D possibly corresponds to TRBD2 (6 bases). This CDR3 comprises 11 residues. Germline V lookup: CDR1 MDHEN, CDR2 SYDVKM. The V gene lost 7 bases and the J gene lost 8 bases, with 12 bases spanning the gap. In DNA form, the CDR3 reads TGTGCCAGCATCCGGGAGCGGAAGCAGTACTTC. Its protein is CASIRERKQYF.

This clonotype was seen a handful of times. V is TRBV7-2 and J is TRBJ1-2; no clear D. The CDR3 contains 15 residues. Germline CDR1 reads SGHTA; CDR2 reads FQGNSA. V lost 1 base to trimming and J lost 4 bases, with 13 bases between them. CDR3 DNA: TGTGCCAGCAGCTTAGTCCCCGGCCGTAGCTATGGCTACACCTTC. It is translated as CASSLVPGRSYGYTF.

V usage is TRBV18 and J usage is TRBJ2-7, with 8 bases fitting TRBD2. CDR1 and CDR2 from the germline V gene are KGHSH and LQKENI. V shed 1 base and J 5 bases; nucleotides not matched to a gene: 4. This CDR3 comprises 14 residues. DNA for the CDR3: TGTGCCAGCTCACCACTAGCGGGAAGCAACGAGCAGTACTTC. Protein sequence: CASSPLAGSNEQYF.

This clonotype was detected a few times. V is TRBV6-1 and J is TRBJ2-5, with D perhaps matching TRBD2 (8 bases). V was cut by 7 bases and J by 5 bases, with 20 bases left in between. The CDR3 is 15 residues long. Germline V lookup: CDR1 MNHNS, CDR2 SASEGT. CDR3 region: CASKQGTSLGETQYF. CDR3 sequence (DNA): TGTGCCAGCAAACAGGGGACTAGTCTGGGGGAGACCCAGTACTTC.

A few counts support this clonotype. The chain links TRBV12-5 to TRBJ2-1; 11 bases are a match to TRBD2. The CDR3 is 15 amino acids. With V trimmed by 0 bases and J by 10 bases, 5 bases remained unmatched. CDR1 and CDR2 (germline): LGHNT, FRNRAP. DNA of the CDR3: TGTGCTAGTGGTTTGGTTAGCGGGAGGGCCCGGGAGCAGTTCTTC. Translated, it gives CASGLVSGRAREQFF.

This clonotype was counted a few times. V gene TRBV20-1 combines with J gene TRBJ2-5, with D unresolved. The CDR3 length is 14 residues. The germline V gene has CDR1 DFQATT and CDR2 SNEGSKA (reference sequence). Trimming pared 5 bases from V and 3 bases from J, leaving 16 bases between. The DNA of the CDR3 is TGCAGTGCTCAGCCGGCGACGGAAAAAGAGACCCAGTACTTC. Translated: CSAQPATEKETQYF.

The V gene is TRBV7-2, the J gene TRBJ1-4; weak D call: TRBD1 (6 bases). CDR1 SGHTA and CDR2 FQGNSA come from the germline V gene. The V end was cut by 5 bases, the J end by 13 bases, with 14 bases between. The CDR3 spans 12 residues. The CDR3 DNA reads TGTGCCAGCAGCCTAAACACAGGGTTACTGTTTTTT. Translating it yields CASSLNTGLLFF.

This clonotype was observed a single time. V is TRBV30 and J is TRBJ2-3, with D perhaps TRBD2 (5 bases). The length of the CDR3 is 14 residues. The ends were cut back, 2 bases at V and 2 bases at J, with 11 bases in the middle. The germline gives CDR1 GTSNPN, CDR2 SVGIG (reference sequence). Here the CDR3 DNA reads TGTGCCTGGAGTAGGGAGCGTGTCACAGATACGCAGTATTTT. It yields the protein CAWSRERVTDTQYF.

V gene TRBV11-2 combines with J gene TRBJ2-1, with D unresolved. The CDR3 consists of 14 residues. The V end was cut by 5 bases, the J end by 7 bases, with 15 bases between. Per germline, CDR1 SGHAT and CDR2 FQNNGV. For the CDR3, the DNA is TGTGCCAGCAGCCGGACCTCTGTGGGTAATGAGCAGTTCTTC. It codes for CASSRTSVGNEQFF.

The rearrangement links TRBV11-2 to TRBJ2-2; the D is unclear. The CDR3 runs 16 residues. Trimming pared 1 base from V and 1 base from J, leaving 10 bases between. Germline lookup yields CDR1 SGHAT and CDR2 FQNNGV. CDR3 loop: CASSLALQQNTGELFF. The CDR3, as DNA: TGTGCCAGCAGCTTAGCGTTACAGCAGAACACCGGGGAGCTGTTTTTT.

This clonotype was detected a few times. This CDR3 is CASSSRLGGEQYF. The CDR3 coding sequence is TGTGCCAGCAGCTCCAGACTGGGTGGAGAGCAGTACTTC. V and J are TRBV7-2 and TRBJ2-7; D not resolved. The CDR3 runs to 13 residues. The germline V gene has CDR1 SGHTA and CDR2 FQGNSA. Deletions cut 4 bases from V and 7 bases from J, with 14 bases between. Full variable domain (remainder filled in from reference TRBV7-2 and TRBJ2-7): GAGVSQSPSNKVTEKGKDVELRCDPISGHTALYWYRQSLGQGLEFLIYFQGNSAPDKSGLPSDRFSAERTGGSVSTLTIQRTQQEDSAVYLCASSSRLGGEQYFGPGTRLTVT.

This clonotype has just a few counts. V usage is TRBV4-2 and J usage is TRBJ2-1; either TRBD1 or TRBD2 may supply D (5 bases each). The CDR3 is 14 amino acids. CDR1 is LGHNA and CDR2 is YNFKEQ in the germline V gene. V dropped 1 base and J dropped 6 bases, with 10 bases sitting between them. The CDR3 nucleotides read TGTGCCAGCAGCCAAGGGGGGATTATCAATGAGCAGTTCTTC. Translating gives CASSQGGIINEQFF.

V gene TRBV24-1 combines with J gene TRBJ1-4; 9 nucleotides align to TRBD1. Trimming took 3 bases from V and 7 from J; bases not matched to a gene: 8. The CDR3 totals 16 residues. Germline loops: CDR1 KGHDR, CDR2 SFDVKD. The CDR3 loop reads CATSDPRDREGEKLFF. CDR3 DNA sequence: TGTGCCACCAGTGATCCCCGGGACAGGGAAGGTGAAAAACTGTTTTTT.

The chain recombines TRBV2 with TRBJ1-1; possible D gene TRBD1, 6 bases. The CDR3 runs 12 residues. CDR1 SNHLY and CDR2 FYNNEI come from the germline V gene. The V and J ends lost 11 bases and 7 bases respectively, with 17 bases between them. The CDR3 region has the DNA TGTGCCTGGGGGGCAGGGAGGGTTGAAGCTTTCTTT. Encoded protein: CAWGAGRVEAFF.